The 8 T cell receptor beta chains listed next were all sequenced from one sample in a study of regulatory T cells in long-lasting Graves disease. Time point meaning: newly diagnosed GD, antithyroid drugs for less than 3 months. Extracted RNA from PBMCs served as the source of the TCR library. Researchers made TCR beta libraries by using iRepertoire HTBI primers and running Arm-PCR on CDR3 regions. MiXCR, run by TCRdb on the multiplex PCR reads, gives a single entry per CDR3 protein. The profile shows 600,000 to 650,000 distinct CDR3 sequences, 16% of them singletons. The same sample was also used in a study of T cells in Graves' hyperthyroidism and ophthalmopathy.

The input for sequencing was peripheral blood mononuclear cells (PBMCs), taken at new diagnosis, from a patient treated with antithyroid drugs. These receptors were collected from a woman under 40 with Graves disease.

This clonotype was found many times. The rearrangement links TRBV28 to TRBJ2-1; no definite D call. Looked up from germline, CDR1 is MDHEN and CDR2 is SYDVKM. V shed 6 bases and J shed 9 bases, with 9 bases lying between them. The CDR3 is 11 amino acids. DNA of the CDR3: TGTGCCAGCAGCCGCATTCGTGAGCAGTTCTTC. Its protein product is CASSRIREQFF.

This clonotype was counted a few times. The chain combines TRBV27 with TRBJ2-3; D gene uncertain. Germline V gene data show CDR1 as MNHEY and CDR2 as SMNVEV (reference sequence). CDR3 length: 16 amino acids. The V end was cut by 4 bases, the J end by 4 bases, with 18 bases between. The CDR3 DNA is TGTGCCAGCAGTTCCCCCCGTGGTCAATCGGCAGATACGCAGTATTTT. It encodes CASSSPRGQSADTQYF.

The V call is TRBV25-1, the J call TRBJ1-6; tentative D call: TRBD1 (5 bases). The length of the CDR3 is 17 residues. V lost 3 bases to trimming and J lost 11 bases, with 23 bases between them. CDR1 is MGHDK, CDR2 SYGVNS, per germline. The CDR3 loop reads CASSESTFRDGPPPLHF. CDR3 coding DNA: TGTGCCAGCAGTGAGTCTACCTTCCGGGACGGCCCGCCACCCCTCCACTTT.

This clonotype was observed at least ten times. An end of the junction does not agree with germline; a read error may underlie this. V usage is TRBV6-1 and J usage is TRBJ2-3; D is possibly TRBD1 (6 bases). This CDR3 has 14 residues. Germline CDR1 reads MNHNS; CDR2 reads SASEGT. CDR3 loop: CASTLGGGTDTQYF. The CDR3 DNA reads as TGTGCCAGCACCCTTGGTGGGGGCACCGATACGCAGTATTTT.

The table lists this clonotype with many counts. CDR3 bases: TGCAGTGCGGCGCAGGAAACTGAAGCTTTCTTT. Residues: CSAAQETEAFF. The V and J genes are TRBV20-1 and TRBJ1-1; no reliable D call. The V end was cut by 6 bases, the J end by 5 bases, with 10 bases between. This CDR3 has 11 residues. Germline-derived CDR1 and CDR2 are DFQATT and SNEGSKA (reference sequence).

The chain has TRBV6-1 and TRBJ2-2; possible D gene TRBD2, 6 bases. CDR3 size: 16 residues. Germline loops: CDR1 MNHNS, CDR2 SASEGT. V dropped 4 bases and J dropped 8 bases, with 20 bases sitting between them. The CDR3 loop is CASSVGSGWSGGELFF. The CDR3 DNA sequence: TGTGCCAGCAGTGTTGGGAGCGGGTGGTCGGGAGGGGAGCTGTTTTTT.

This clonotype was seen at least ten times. For the CDR3, the DNA is TGTGCCAGCAGCCCAGTAGCGGGAAGCTCCTACGAGCAGTACTTC. Translation gives CASSPVAGSSYEQYF. The chain recombines TRBV7-2 with TRBJ2-7; TRBD2 agrees at 8 bases. From germline, CDR1 is SGHTA and CDR2 FQGNSA. J was trimmed by 0 bases and V by 5 bases; bases with no gene match: 6. CDR3 length: 15 residues.

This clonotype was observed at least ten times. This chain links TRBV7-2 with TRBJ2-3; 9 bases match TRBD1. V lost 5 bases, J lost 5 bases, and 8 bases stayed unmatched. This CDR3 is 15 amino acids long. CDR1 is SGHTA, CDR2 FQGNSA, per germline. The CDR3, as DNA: TGTGCCAGCAGCCTGAGACAGGGGGGGAGAGATACGCAGTATTTT. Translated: CASSLRQGGRDTQYF.